This entry is about one T cell receptor beta chain. The data stem from a study of blood T cell repertoires in COVID-19. Followed over time, Seattle patients had been enrolled while infection was active. This table comes from immunoSEQ multiplex PCR, and its TCRdb copy is limited to in-frame clones, with some not included. The sample lists hundreds of thousands of clones, around nine tenths occurring once. The germline gives CDR1 SGHVS, CDR2 FQNEAQ. The V gene end was trimmed by 1 base and the J gene end by 6 bases; junction bases not matched to a gene: 4. CDR3 length: 14 amino acids. Sequencing input: peripheral blood. The chain employs TRBV7-8 and TRBJ1-1; TRBD1 matches 8 bases. The source is a woman aged 25 to 39 with COVID-19, enrolled during active disease. This chain's CDR3 is CASSLGGQVSEAFF. The CDR3 nucleotides are TGTGCCAGCAGCTTAGGGGGACAGGTCTCTGAAGCTTTCTTT.